These 17 T cell receptor beta chains were all obtained from the same sample, sequenced in a study of blood T cell repertoires in COVID-19. Only in-frame clones appear in the TCRdb table, and some are missing; sequencing was by immunoSEQ multiplex PCR. The sample has more than 300,000 clones, about 89% seen once; the top ten hold over 6%. Specimen: peripheral blood. Receptor source: a woman aged 45 to 65 with COVID-19, enrolled during active disease.

This chain uses TRBV5-8 with TRBJ1-4; 11 bases are shared with TRBD1. CDR1 is SGHTS and CDR2 is YDEGEE in the germline V gene. With 4 bases clipped from V and 12 bases from J, the junction kept 5 bases outside the gene matches. This CDR3 is 13 amino acids long. The CDR3 region is CASSPRTGGQLFF. CDR3 DNA: TGTGCCAGCAGCCCTAGGACAGGGGGCCAACTGTTTTTT.

The chain uses TRBV5-4 and TRBJ2-5, with D perhaps TRBD2 (6 bases). This CDR3 is built from 15 residues. The V gene lost 2 bases and the J gene lost 3 bases, with 14 bases spanning the gap. CDR1 and CDR2 from the germline V gene are SGHNT and YYREEE (reference sequence). In DNA, the CDR3 is TGTGCCAGCAGCTTAGACGGGAGAGGGAAAGAGACCCAGTACTTC. It specifies CASSLDGRGKETQYF.

The genes are TRBV4-3 and TRBJ2-5; 7 bases match TRBD2. CDR3 length: 18 amino acids. V lost 1 base, J lost 5 bases, and 16 bases stayed unmatched. CDR1 and CDR2 from the germline V gene are LGHNA and YSLEER. The CDR3 sequence is CASSQGRLADVSGETQYF. The CDR3 region has the DNA TGCGCCAGCAGCCAAGGGAGGCTAGCGGATGTCTCGGGGGAGACCCAGTACTTC.

This rearrangement joins TRBV6-5 to TRBJ1-5; D is undetermined. V was pared by 8 bases and J by 11 bases, with 10 bases between. CDR1 is MNHEY, CDR2 SVGAGI, per germline. This CDR3 contains 10 residues. For the CDR3, the DNA is TGTGCCAGCGATCACGGTTCCCAGCATTTT. Protein sequence: CASDHGSQHF.

This chain connects TRBV7-9 to TRBJ1-1; 7 nucleotides line up with TRBD1. This CDR3 contains 15 residues. Germline values: CDR1 SEHNR, CDR2 FQNEAQ (reference sequence). J lost 3 bases, V lost 5 bases, and 9 bases had no gene match. CDR3 in DNA: TGTGCCAGCAGCGCCCAAGGGCAGGGGGACACTGAAGCTTTCTTT. Its translation: CASSAQGQGDTEAFF.

The chain employs TRBV15 and TRBJ2-3, with TRBD2 matching over 9 bases. This CDR3 has 16 amino acids. Germline CDR1 LNHNV, CDR2 YYDKDF (reference sequence). J was trimmed by 2 bases and V by 3 bases; bases with no gene match: 6. CDR3 sequence (DNA): TGTGCCACCAGCAGTGGAGCGGGAGGTCCCACAGATACGCAGTATTTT. Its translation is CATSSGAGGPTDTQYF.

The genes are TRBV29-1 and TRBJ2-7, with D possibly being TRBD1 (6 bases). Trimming removed 7 bases at V and 4 bases at J, with 11 bases between. CDR1 is SQVTM and CDR2 is ANQGSEA in the germline V gene. The CDR3 spans 11 residues. CDR3 protein: CSAQRGYEQYF. In DNA form, the CDR3 reads TGCAGCGCCCAAAGGGGGTACGAGCAGTACTTC.

V and J are TRBV19 and TRBJ1-1; TRBD1 is a possible D gene (6 bases). Germline lookup yields CDR1 LNHDA and CDR2 SQIVND (reference sequence). This CDR3 region has 16 residues. Trimming took off 0 bases at V and 1 base at J, with 12 bases between the two ends. The CDR3 sequence is CASSIDFGQSNTEAFF. The DNA for the CDR3 is TGTGCCAGTAGTATAGATTTCGGACAGTCGAACACTGAAGCTTTCTTT.

V and J are TRBV19 and TRBJ2-3; D perhaps matches TRBD1 (5 bases). Germline V gives CDR1 LNHDA, CDR2 SQIVND (reference sequence). The V end lost 4 bases, the J end lost 4 bases, and 9 bases lay between the germline ends. The CDR3 consists of 13 residues. The CDR3 is CASSTGLADTQYF. In nucleotides, the CDR3 is TGTGCCAGTAGTACAGGGTTGGCAGATACGCAGTATTTT.

The CDR3 sequence: CASISIGTGYEQYF. For the CDR3, the DNA is TGTGCCAGCATCAGTATTGGGACAGGGTACGAGCAGTACTTC. The chain is built from TRBV6-6 and TRBJ2-7; 9 bases align to TRBD1. Germline V gene sequence: CDR1 MNHNY, CDR2 SVGAGI (reference sequence). V gave up 7 bases and J gave up 4 bases; unmatched junction bases: 8. The CDR3 loop spans 14 amino acids.

The CDR3 sequence is CASSERLAGWTDTQYF. The CDR3 region has the DNA TGTGCCAGCAGTGAACGACTAGCGGGATGGACAGATACGCAGTATTTT. The V and J genes are TRBV2 and TRBJ2-3; 11 bases align to TRBD2. CDR3 length: 16 residues. The germline V gene encodes CDR1 SNHLY and CDR2 FYNNEI. V shed 2 bases, J shed 3 bases, and the junction held 4 bases outside the gene matches.

The V gene is TRBV6-5, the J gene TRBJ1-2; D is undetermined. V lost 6 bases, J lost 0 bases, and 11 bases lay in between. Germline V gene sequence: CDR1 MNHEY, CDR2 SVGAGI. The CDR3 contains 14 residues. The DNA for the CDR3 is TGTGCCAGCAGGGGCGCCTTGGCTAACTATGGCTACACCTTC. Translated, it gives CASRGALANYGYTF.

The chain is built from TRBV30 and TRBJ1-1; 7 nucleotides align to TRBD1. V was clipped by 7 bases and J by 0 bases; unmatched bases: 8. The CDR3 extends over 14 amino acids. Germline CDR1 reads GTSNPN; CDR2 reads SVGIG (reference sequence). The CDR3 reads CALGGWDLNTEAFF. The CDR3 nucleotides are TGTGCCTTAGGGGGCTGGGACCTGAACACTGAAGCTTTCTTT.

This clone has only one observation. V usage is TRBV29-1 and J usage is TRBJ1-2, with unresolved D. Germline-derived CDR1 and CDR2 are SQVTM and ANQGSEA. The CDR3 runs 16 residues. The V end lost 0 bases, the J end lost 7 bases, and 21 bases lay between the germline ends. The CDR3: CSVEDLPAENWRGYTF. CDR3 sequence (DNA): TGCAGCGTTGAAGATCTTCCGGCGGAGAATTGGCGTGGCTACACCTTC.

The chain carries TRBV6-5 and TRBJ2-1; 15 nucleotides align to TRBD2. V shed 7 bases, J shed 4 bases, and the junction held 2 bases outside the gene matches. Germline CDR1 and CDR2: MNHEY and SVGAGI. CDR3 length equals 15 residues. CDR3 region: CASTGTSGRYNEQFF. The DNA for the CDR3 is TGTGCCAGCACCGGGACTAGCGGGAGGTACAATGAGCAGTTCTTC.

The chain couples TRBV4-2 to TRBJ1-1; D is ambiguous. The germline V gene has CDR1 LGHNA and CDR2 YNFKEQ. With 3 bases removed from V and 6 bases from J, the gap between germline ends came to 20 bases. The CDR3 is 16 residues long. This CDR3 reads CASSQDSPGRSPEAFF. The CDR3 DNA reads TGTGCCAGCAGCCAGGATTCACCGGGAAGATCCCCTGAAGCTTTCTTT.

This chain uses TRBV9 with TRBJ1-2; unclear D gene. Trimming took off 5 bases at V and 0 bases at J, with 11 bases between the two ends. This CDR3 contains 14 residues. Germline V gene data show CDR1 as SGDLS and CDR2 as YYNGEE. The CDR3 sequence: CASSKEASNYGYTF. The CDR3 DNA reads as TGTGCCAGCAGTAAGGAGGCCTCTAACTATGGCTACACCTTC.